Below, 23 T cell receptor beta chains from the same sample are listed, as sequenced in a study of CD8+ T cells in alopecia areata. Sequencing used cDNA as its template, made by extracting RNA and reverse transcribing it. Sequencing was performed with immunoSEQ multiplex PCR; in TCRdb, only in-frame clones are kept and a portion is missing. The data contain approximately 180,000 clones, approximately 53% of them singletons. The treatment was: oral pan-JAK inhibitor, 5-10 mg twice daily. The sample consisted of CD8+ T cells sorted from blood, taken at week 24, from a patient treated with tofacitinib. These receptors were collected from a human donor with alopecia areata.

The chain combines TRBV19 with TRBJ1-1, with 7 bases identical to TRBD1. The CDR3 covers 16 residues. Germline CDR1 reads LNHDA; CDR2 reads SQIVND (reference sequence). With V trimmed by 4 bases and J by 0 bases, 8 bases remained unmatched. The CDR3 reads CASSTPNRGLNTEAFF. CDR3 in DNA: TGTGCCAGTAGTACTCCTAACAGGGGATTGAACACTGAAGCTTTCTTT.

The chain links TRBV4-3 to TRBJ2-7, with TRBD2 identical over 7 bases. The CDR3 is 14 amino acids. Germline V gives CDR1 LGHNA, CDR2 YSLEER. After removal of 1 base from V and 5 bases from J, the junction contained 5 bases not matched to a gene. Written as DNA, the CDR3 is TGCGCCAGCAGCCAAGGGGGAGGGACCGACGAGCAGTACTTC. Its translation: CASSQGGGTDEQYF.

A remark on this clone: A much larger clone is a single base away; this may be a read error. This chain connects TRBV7-9 to TRBJ2-1; 9 bases map to TRBD1. The V segment lost 4 bases and the J segment 5 bases; nucleotides outside the gene matches: 3. This CDR3 comprises 14 residues. Germline CDR1 and CDR2: SEHNR and FQNEAQ (reference sequence). The DNA for the CDR3 is TGTGCCAGCAGCTCGGGACAGGGCCACAATGAGCAGTTCTTC. Protein product: CASSSGQGHNEQFF. Using reference TRBV7-9 and TRBJ2-1 for the parts outside the CDR3, the full variable domain is DTGVSQNPRHKITKRGQNVTFRCDPISEHNRLYWYRQTLGQGPEFLTYFQNEAQLEKSRLLSDRFSAERPKGSFSTLEIQRTEQGDSAMYLCASSSGQGHNEQFFGPGTRLTVL.

The chain carries TRBV29-1 and TRBJ1-1; D uncertain. Trimming pared 4 bases from V and 5 bases from J, leaving 14 bases between. Per the germline V gene, CDR1 is SQVTM and CDR2 is ANQGSEA. This CDR3 is built from 13 residues. The CDR3 coding sequence is TGCAGCGTTGCTGGCCAAGGTGAGACTGAAGCTTTCTTT. Encoded protein: CSVAGQGETEAFF.

This clone occurred once. The gene calls are TRBV7-8 and TRBJ1-5; D may be TRBD1 (5 bases). CDR1 and CDR2 (germline): SGHVS, FQNEAQ. This CDR3 region has 15 residues. Trimming cost V 1 base and J 5 bases, with 12 bases left between them. The CDR3 loop reads CASSLGPGAHQPQHF. The CDR3 DNA reads as TGTGCCAGCAGCTTAGGCCCCGGGGCCCATCAGCCCCAGCATTTT.

The gene calls are TRBV20-1 and TRBJ1-2, with D possibly matching TRBD1 (6 bases). The germline V gene encodes CDR1 DFQATT and CDR2 SNEGSKA (reference sequence). V gave up 3 bases and J gave up 4 bases, with 6 bases separating them. The CDR3 has 11 amino acids. The CDR3 bases are TGCAGTGCTAGGGACAGCTATGGCTACACCTTC. This encodes CSARDSYGYTF.

This clone was seen more than once but under ten times. This rearrangement joins TRBV7-9 to TRBJ2-7, with D possibly being TRBD2 (6 bases). This CDR3 is built from 15 residues. The V gene's germline CDR1 is SEHNR and CDR2 FQNEAQ (reference sequence). V shed 1 base and J shed 3 bases, with 13 bases lying between them. The CDR3 reads CASSLVSGGNYEQYF. CDR3 bases: TGTGCCAGCAGCTTAGTCTCCGGGGGAAACTACGAGCAGTACTTC.

This clone was detected only once. V gene TRBV4-3 combines with J gene TRBJ2-1; TRBD1 matches at 7 bases. This CDR3 region has 14 residues. Germline trimming cut 1 base from V and 7 bases from J; bases unmatched to any gene: 4. Germline V gene sequence: CDR1 LGHNA, CDR2 YSLEER. The CDR3 DNA reads TGCGCCAGCAGCCAAGGACAGGGTGGTAATGAGCAGTTCTTC. This codes for CASSQGQGGNEQFF.

With regard to this clone: This sample includes further DNA sequences coding for the same CDR3. This chain uses TRBV30 with TRBJ2-7, with no clear D. The V gene's germline CDR1 is GTSNPN and CDR2 SVGIG (reference sequence). This CDR3 region has 12 residues. The V end was cut by 0 bases, the J end by 3 bases, with 6 bases between. CDR3 DNA sequence: TGTGCCTGGAGTGTACTGGGCTACGAGCAGTACTTC. The encoded protein is CAWSVLGYEQYF. Full variable domain (outside the CDR3, taken from reference TRBV30 and TRBJ2-7): SQTIHQWPATLVQPVGSPLSLECTVEGTSNPNLYWYRQAAGRGLQLLFYSVGIGQISSEVPQNLSASRPQDRQFILSSKKLLLSDSGFYLCAWSVLGYEQYFGPGTRLTVT.

This clone was recorded many times. The chain is built from TRBV30 and TRBJ2-7; 7 nucleotides align to TRBD2. CDR1 and CDR2 from the germline V gene are GTSNPN and SVGIG (reference sequence). The CDR3 runs 15 residues. V trimming: 2 bases; J trimming: 0 bases; junction bases outside the gene matches: 7. The CDR3 bases are TGTGCCTGGAGTTTAGGCGGGGGAGGCTCCTACGAGCAGTACTTC. It encodes CAWSLGGGGSYEQYF.

The chain carries TRBV29-1 and TRBJ2-2; D is unresolved. The germline V gene encodes CDR1 SQVTM and CDR2 ANQGSEA. Trimming removed 3 bases at V and 6 bases at J, with 8 bases between. CDR3 length: 12 amino acids. In DNA, the CDR3 is TGCAGCGTTGACCTCCCATCCGGGGAGCTGTTTTTT. It codes for CSVDLPSGELFF.

The chain is built from TRBV29-1 and TRBJ1-1, with D perhaps matching TRBD1 (6 bases). Germline values: CDR1 SQVTM, CDR2 ANQGSEA. V was cut by 0 bases and J by 0 bases, with 11 bases left in between. This CDR3 contains 15 residues. CDR3 sequence: CSVEDPDSVNTEAFF. CDR3 in DNA: TGCAGCGTTGAAGATCCGGACAGCGTGAACACTGAAGCTTTCTTT. Using reference TRBV29-1 and TRBJ1-1 for the parts outside the CDR3, the full variable domain is SAVISQKPSRDICQRGTSLTIQCQVDSQVTMMFWYRQQPGQSLTLIATANQGSEATYESGFVIDKFPISRPNLTFSTLTVSNMSPEDSSIYLCSVEDPDSVNTEAFFGQGTRLTVV.

This clone appeared once. This chain joins TRBV7-6 and TRBJ2-5; D is undetermined. Germline V lookup: CDR1 SGHVS, CDR2 FNYEAQ. This CDR3 is built from 16 residues. Between the trimmed V and J ends, which lost 0 bases and 5 bases, there was a span of 16 bases. The CDR3 bases are TGTGCCAGCAGCTTAGCGGCCTTTGTGCAGGAGGAGACCCAGTACTTC. This translates into CASSLAAFVQEETQYF.

The table lists this clone with a few counts. V is TRBV13 and J is TRBJ1-2; no clear D gene. V was trimmed by 1 base and J by 8 bases, leaving 8 bases between them. This CDR3 has 12 amino acids. Germline V gives CDR1 PRHDT, CDR2 FYEKMQ (reference sequence). CDR3 bases: TGTGCCAGCAGCTTAGAAAATGGGGGCTACACCTTC. Translated, it gives CASSLENGGYTF. The variable domain in full, with the rest retrieved from reference TRBV13 and TRBJ1-2, is AAGVIQSPRHLIKEKRETATLKCYPIPRHDTVYWYQQGPGQDPQFLISFYEKMQSDKGSIPDRFSAQQFSDYHSELNMSSLELGDSALYFCASSLENGGYTFGSGTRLTVV.

In this sample, this clone turned up a few times. V gene TRBV7-6 combines with J gene TRBJ2-5; the match to TRBD1 covers 10 bases. Germline CDR1 SGHVS, CDR2 FNYEAQ. V dropped 5 bases and J dropped 3; count of bases not matched to a gene: 12. The CDR3 is made up of 17 amino acids. CDR3: CASSPDPRTGGEETQYF. In DNA form, the CDR3 reads TGTGCCAGCAGCCCCGACCCTCGGACAGGGGGAGAAGAGACCCAGTACTTC. Combining the CDR3 with reference TRBV7-6 and TRBJ2-5 gives the whole variable domain GAGVSQSPRYKVTKRGQDVALRCDPISGHVSLYWYRQALGQGPEFLTYFNYEAQQDKSGLPNDRFSAERPEGSISTLTIQRTEQRDSAMYRCASSPDPRTGGEETQYFGPGTRLLVL.

The gene calls are TRBV7-8 and TRBJ2-1, with D possibly called TRBD1 or TRBD2 (6 bases each). Germline lookup yields CDR1 SGHVS and CDR2 FQNEAQ. The V and J ends lost 3 bases and 8 bases respectively, with 11 bases between them. The CDR3 runs to 13 residues. CDR3 bases: TGTGCCAGCAGCTTCTCAGGGGAGGATGAGCAGTTCTTC. It is translated as CASSFSGEDEQFF.

This clone was observed a handful of times. V and J are TRBV10-3 and TRBJ2-7; TRBD1 is a possible D gene (6 bases). Per germline, CDR1 ENHRY and CDR2 SYGVKD. The germline V and J ends were trimmed by 4 bases and 6 bases, with 16 bases remaining between them. The CDR3 totals 14 residues. CDR3 loop: CAISAGAGPREQYF. In DNA, the CDR3 is TGTGCCATCAGTGCAGGGGCAGGGCCTCGCGAGCAGTACTTC.

The chain joins TRBV7-9 to TRBJ2-1; D is unclear. The CDR3 spans 11 residues. Germline loops: CDR1 SEHNR, CDR2 FQNEAQ (reference sequence). Between the trimmed V and J ends, which lost 0 bases and 15 bases, there was a span of 9 bases. As DNA, the CDR3 is TGTGCCAGCAGCTTAGCAGGATGGGCGTTCTTC. Translating it yields CASSLAGWAFF.

This clone turned up a few times. The J gene is TRBJ1-1, the V gene TRBV9; perhaps TRBD1 as D (6 bases). The germline V gene encodes CDR1 SGDLS and CDR2 YYNGEE. The CDR3 spans 12 residues. Trimming shortened V by 7 bases and J by 1 base, and 8 bases separated the two germline ends. CDR3 residues: CASGQKNTEAFF. CDR3 in DNA: TGTGCCAGCGGACAGAAGAACACTGAAGCTTTCTTT.

The CDR3 DNA follows: TGTGCCAGTAGACAGGGCAGGGAGCCCCAGCATTTT. This codes for CASRQGREPQHF. This rearrangement joins TRBV19 to TRBJ1-5, with TRBD1 as a possible D gene (6 bases). V lost 6 bases and J lost 8, with 11 bases in between. This CDR3 region has 12 residues. CDR1 and CDR2 (germline): LNHDA, SQIVND (reference sequence).

This clone was detected only a few times. V and J are TRBV29-1 and TRBJ2-1, with TRBD2 matching over 12 bases. After removal of 1 base from V and 6 bases from J, the junction contained 1 base not matched to a gene. This CDR3 has 14 amino acids. CDR1 and CDR2 (germline): SQVTM, ANQGSEA. The CDR3 DNA reads as TGCAGCGTTGAAGTGACTAGCGGGGGCAATGAGCAGTTCTTC. This translates into CSVEVTSGGNEQFF.

The V gene is TRBV6-5, the J gene TRBJ2-2, with D possibly TRBD2 on 5 matching bases. This CDR3 is built from 14 residues. Germline lookup yields CDR1 MNHEY and CDR2 SVGAGI. V was cut by 2 bases and J by 4 bases, with 8 bases left in between. The CDR3: CASSYRGGTGELFF. The CDR3 DNA sequence: TGTGCCAGCAGTTACAGAGGAGGCACCGGGGAGCTGTTTTTT.

In this sample, this clone turned up once. The J gene is TRBJ2-1, the V gene TRBV30; 8 nucleotides agree with TRBD1. Trimming removed 8 bases from V and 8 bases from J; junction bases left unmatched: 5. The V gene's germline CDR1 is GTSNPN and CDR2 SVGIG (reference sequence). The CDR3 runs 11 residues. For the CDR3, the DNA is TGTGCCGGGTACAGGGGGTATGAGCAGTTCTTC. Amino acid sequence: CAGYRGYEQFF.